Presented here are 30 T cell receptor beta chains from one specimen sequenced in a study of beta chain features in type 1 diabetes (dated by TCRdb to the late 2010s). Summary of the overall study and its limitations: A moderate but significant shortening of TCRB CDR3 length was observed in type 1 diabetes patients in all four CD4+ subsets.

Library preparation employed the immunoSEQ multiplex PCR assay. The High Capacity cDNA Reverse Transcription Kit was used to reverse transcribe all of the isolated RNA, meaning that expressed TCRB transcripts were what got sequenced. In TCRdb, the immuneACCESS table is reduced to in-frame sequences with V and J assigned. These tables do not hold every clone; where another copy was compared, an unresolved V gene accounts for under half, and the others remain unexplained. Within this sample are around 240,000 clones, with approximately 16% of them counted one time only. In total, the top ten clones hold more than 0.075% of the sample. These TCRs' antigens remain unknown. Sequences were obtained from naive CD4+ T cells from blood. In light of the paper, this sample's cell subset or site label describes: true naive CD4+ T cells. The source of these receptors is a man aged 25 to 40 with type 1 diabetes.

The V gene is TRBV6-5, the J gene TRBJ1-1, with unresolved D. Trimming removed 2 bases at V and 1 base at J, with 11 bases between. The CDR3 covers 15 residues. Germline loops: CDR1 MNHEY, CDR2 SVGAGI. The DNA of the CDR3 is TGTGCCAGCAGTTACAGTACTACGGGGAACACTGAAGCTTTCTTT. Encoded protein: CASSYSTTGNTEAFF.

V gene TRBV29-1 combines with J gene TRBJ1-1; D is ambiguous. The CDR3 spans 13 residues. Trimming shortened V by 1 base and J by 11 bases, and 17 bases separated the two germline ends. Germline lookup yields CDR1 SQVTM and CDR2 ANQGSEA. For the CDR3, the DNA is TGCAGCGTTGAAGGTAGGGCACATGAAGTGGCTTTCTTT. This translates into CSVEGRAHEVAFF. Complete variable domain (other parts from reference TRBV29-1 and TRBJ1-1): SAVISQKPSRDICQRGTSLTIQCQVDSQVTMMFWYRQQPGQSLTLIATANQGSEATYESGFVIDKFPISRPNLTFSTLTVSNMSPEDSSIYLCSVEGRAHEVAFFGQGTRLTVV.

The chain combines TRBV10-3 with TRBJ2-5; perhaps TRBD1 as D (6 bases). Germline V gene data show CDR1 as ENHRY and CDR2 as SYGVKD. V was clipped by 10 bases and J by 1 base, with 13 bases between them. The CDR3 runs 13 residues. CDR3 amino acids: CANRATPQETQYF. The CDR3 nucleotides read TGTGCCAACAGGGCTACTCCCCAAGAGACCCAGTACTTC.

This clone occurred a few times. The chain combines TRBV29-1 with TRBJ1-1; a weak D match, TRBD1 (5 bases). CDR3 length: 14 amino acids. The germline CDR1 and CDR2 sequences are SQVTM and ANQGSEA. Trimming pared 4 bases from V and 3 bases from J, leaving 15 bases between. CDR3 sequence: CSVVSQGVDTEAFF. Written as DNA, the CDR3 is TGCAGCGTTGTTAGTCAGGGAGTCGACACTGAAGCTTTCTTT.

The gene calls are TRBV20-1 and TRBJ1-1; unclear D gene. The V gene's germline CDR1 is DFQATT and CDR2 SNEGSKA (reference sequence). This CDR3 comprises 11 residues. The CDR3 sequence: CRTHTNTEAFF. The CDR3 bases are TGCAGAACCCATACGAACACTGAAGCTTTCTTT.

The gene calls are TRBV30 and TRBJ2-3; 9 bases line up with TRBD2. Germline V gene sequence: CDR1 GTSNPN, CDR2 SVGIG (reference sequence). The CDR3 loop spans 16 amino acids. J lost 1 base, V lost 0 bases, and 5 bases had no gene match. The DNA of the CDR3 is TGTGCCTGGAGTGTAGAGGCGGGAGGGGGCACAGATACGCAGTATTTT. It translates to CAWSVEAGGGTDTQYF.

This rearrangement joins TRBV30 to TRBJ1-2; tentatively, D is TRBD1 (6 bases). V was cut by 0 bases and J by 9 bases, with 8 bases left in between. CDR3 size: 11 residues. Germline CDR1 is GTSNPN and CDR2 is SVGIG (reference sequence). DNA for the CDR3: TGTGCCTGGAGTGTACAGGGTAGCTACACCTTC. The encoded protein is CAWSVQGSYTF.

The chain employs TRBV4-2 and TRBJ2-1; 11 bases are shared with TRBD2. V dropped 2 bases and J dropped 6; count of bases not matched to a gene: 6. This CDR3 is built from 16 residues. Germline assignment: CDR1 LGHNA and CDR2 YNFKEQ. CDR3 residues: CASSQHTSGSINEQFF. CDR3 nucleotides: TGTGCCAGCAGCCAACACACTAGCGGGAGTATCAATGAGCAGTTCTTC.

In its sample, this clone was seen a few times. V and J are TRBV4-3 and TRBJ2-2; D ambiguous. Germline CDR1 reads LGHNA; CDR2 reads YSLEER. The CDR3 sequence is 16 residues long. Trimming took 1 base from V and 6 from J, leaving 15 bases between them. CDR3 in amino acids: CASSQVAGGNAGELFF. In DNA form, the CDR3 reads TGCGCCAGCAGCCAAGTTGCCGGCGGTAATGCCGGGGAGCTGTTTTTT.

This clone was seen only a few times. The chain joins TRBV29-1 to TRBJ2-1; TRBD2 agrees at 8 bases. This CDR3 is built from 16 residues. V lost 7 bases, J lost 6 bases, and 17 bases stayed unmatched. Germline V gene sequence: CDR1 SQVTM, CDR2 ANQGSEA. This chain's CDR3 is CSAVPGAGGGGNEQFF. The CDR3 DNA is TGCAGCGCCGTACCGGGCGCGGGAGGAGGAGGCAATGAGCAGTTCTTC.

The genes are TRBV4-1 and TRBJ1-2, with D possibly being TRBD1 (6 bases). This CDR3 region has 16 residues. V was cut by 2 bases and J by 8 bases, with 21 bases left in between. Germline values: CDR1 MGHRA, CDR2 YSYEKL. The CDR3 nucleotides read TGCGCCAGCAGCCAACCCCCCACCCGGACCGGGGGCGGCTACACCTTC. Its translation: CASSQPPTRTGGGYTF.

The chain combines TRBV10-3 with TRBJ2-2; no firm D call. CDR1 and CDR2 (germline): ENHRY, SYGVKD. The CDR3 extends over 14 amino acids. Trimming removed 3 bases at V and 3 bases at J, with 8 bases between. The CDR3 bases are TGTGCCATCAGTGAAGGTCGAGACACCGGGGAGCTGTTTTTT. It specifies CAISEGRDTGELFF.

This chain links TRBV9 with TRBJ2-1, with TRBD1 matching over 8 bases. The CDR3 spans 15 residues. Unmatched junction bases numbered 7, after V lost 0 bases and J lost 8 bases. Germline CDR1 reads SGDLS; CDR2 reads YYNGEE. The DNA of the CDR3 is TGTGCCAGCAGCGTAGGTGGACAGGGCTATCATGAGCAGTTCTTC. This translates into CASSVGGQGYHEQFF.

This chain uses TRBV6-5 with TRBJ2-1, with D perhaps TRBD1 or TRBD2 (5 bases each). This CDR3 is built from 14 residues. Trimming removed 6 bases at V and 7 bases at J, with 16 bases between. In germline, CDR1 is MNHEY, CDR2 SVGAGI. The chain's CDR3 is CASSHRTAPNEQFF. Written as DNA, the CDR3 is TGTGCCAGCAGCCACAGGACTGCCCCAAATGAGCAGTTCTTC.

The chain joins TRBV7-8 to TRBJ2-1; D not certain. Trimming removed 5 bases at V and 8 bases at J, with 7 bases between. The CDR3 has 11 residues. Germline CDR1 is SGHVS and CDR2 is FQNEAQ. CDR3 DNA sequence: TGTGCCAGCAGCCCCAACTATGAGCAGTTCTTC. Translated, it gives CASSPNYEQFF.

This clone was counted only a few times. The chain carries TRBV10-3 and TRBJ1-2, with D uncertain. Trimming removed 10 bases at V and 7 bases at J, with 22 bases between. The CDR3 runs 14 residues. Germline V gene data show CDR1 as ENHRY and CDR2 as SYGVKD. The CDR3 loop reads CATEDTARIGGYTF. CDR3 nucleotide sequence: TGTGCCACCGAAGACACAGCAAGGATCGGTGGCTACACCTTC.

The rearrangement uses TRBV19 and TRBJ2-6; no clear D. V gave up 7 bases and J gave up 0 bases, with 4 bases separating them. From germline, CDR1 is LNHDA and CDR2 SQIVND (reference sequence). The CDR3 has 13 residues. CDR3 coding DNA: TGTGCCAGTACCGTCTCTGGGGCCAACGTCCTGACTTTC. Amino acid sequence: CASTVSGANVLTF.

In this sample, this clone turned up a few times. The chain combines TRBV5-1 with TRBJ1-1; no firm D call. V was trimmed by 1 base and J by 2 bases, leaving 9 bases between them. The germline V gene has CDR1 SGHRS and CDR2 YFSETQ. The CDR3 consists of 14 residues. The CDR3 region has the DNA TGCGCCAGCAGCTTGAACAGTGCCAACACTGAAGCTTTCTTT. Its protein product is CASSLNSANTEAFF.

In its sample, this clone was seen a few times. The chain joins TRBV29-1 to TRBJ1-5; a weak D match, TRBD1 (6 bases). V lost 5 bases, J lost 2 bases, and 13 bases lay in between. Looked up from germline, CDR1 is SQVTM and CDR2 is ANQGSEA. The CDR3 loop spans 14 amino acids. The CDR3, as DNA: TGCAGCGTTAGCCTGACAGGAGGCAATCAGCCCCAGCATTTT. Translation gives CSVSLTGGNQPQHF.

This clone was counted only a few times. V gene TRBV7-9 combines with J gene TRBJ2-6; the match to TRBD1 covers 8 bases. Germline V gene data show CDR1 as SEHNR and CDR2 as FQNEAQ (reference sequence). This CDR3 comprises 17 residues. V trimming: 5 bases; J trimming: 0 bases; junction bases outside the gene matches: 6. The CDR3 DNA is TGTGCCAGCAGCACCGGGACAGGACGCTCTGGGGCCAACGTCCTGACTTTC. It encodes CASSTGTGRSGANVLTF.

J is TRBJ1-1 and V is TRBV20-1; D is ambiguous. Deletions cut 6 bases from V and 5 bases from J, with 10 bases between. Germline V gives CDR1 DFQATT, CDR2 SNEGSKA (reference sequence). The CDR3 covers 11 residues. The CDR3 here is CSAGGETEAFF. Written as DNA, the CDR3 is TGCAGTGCCGGCGGGGAAACTGAAGCTTTCTTT.

J is TRBJ2-7 and V is TRBV13; D gene unclear. The CDR3 totals 13 residues. The V gene lost 0 bases and the J gene lost 3 bases, with 6 bases spanning the gap. CDR1 and CDR2 (germline): PRHDT, FYEKMQ (reference sequence). The CDR3 loop is CASSLGRFYEQYF. CDR3 sequence (DNA): TGTGCCAGCAGCTTAGGTCGGTTCTACGAGCAGTACTTC.

The chain joins TRBV9 to TRBJ2-1, with 11 bases lining up with TRBD2. The CDR3 spans 19 residues. CDR1 is SGDLS and CDR2 is YYNGEE in the germline V gene. V lost 5 bases to trimming and J lost 1 base; unmatched junction nucleotides: 14. This chain's CDR3 is CASSARQGLAVISYNEQFF. The CDR3 region has the DNA TGTGCCAGCAGTGCCAGACAGGGACTAGCGGTTATATCCTACAATGAGCAGTTCTTC.

This clone came up a few times. Given the absence of the conserved phenylalanine or tryptophan at the CDR3 end, a read error is likely. No DNA is shown, since the ends of the CDR3 on it are uncertain; the CDR3 is the one TCRdb lists. The chain is built from TRBV28 and TRBJ1-4; TRBD1 is the table's D call and was not checked against the DNA. From its first to its last residue, the CDR3 has 11 amino acids. Germline assignment: CDR1 MDHEN and CDR2 SYDVKM. The chain's CDR3 is CASSSRRESFL.

This clone has just a few counts. V gene TRBV7-2 combines with J gene TRBJ2-7; 9 nucleotides agree with TRBD1. Per the germline V gene, CDR1 is SGHTA and CDR2 is FQGNSA. The CDR3 sequence is 15 residues long. After removal of 2 bases from V and 5 bases from J, the junction contained 7 bases not matched to a gene. This chain's CDR3 is CASSLNSGTGNEQYF. CDR3 nucleotides: TGTGCCAGCAGCTTAAATTCGGGGACAGGGAACGAGCAGTACTTC.

In its sample, this clone was seen a few times. The J gene is TRBJ2-7, the V gene TRBV28; D gene ambiguous. Per the germline V gene, CDR1 is MDHEN and CDR2 is SYDVKM. The CDR3 extends over 12 amino acids. Trimming took off 3 bases at V and 6 bases at J, with 9 bases between the two ends. The CDR3, as DNA: TGTGCCAGCAGTTTGCTTGAAGCCGAGCAGTACTTC. Translated: CASSLLEAEQYF.

This clone was seen a handful of times. The chain recombines TRBV30 with TRBJ2-2; 9 bases fit TRBD2. This CDR3 has 14 residues. After removal of 1 base from V and 3 bases from J, the junction contained 0 bases not matched to a gene. The germline V gene encodes CDR1 GTSNPN and CDR2 SVGIG (reference sequence). This CDR3 reads CAWSGLADTGELFF. The CDR3, as DNA: TGTGCCTGGAGTGGACTAGCGGACACCGGGGAGCTGTTTTTT.

The chain uses TRBV28 and TRBJ1-1, with D tentatively TRBD1 (5 bases). Germline assignment: CDR1 MDHEN and CDR2 SYDVKM. Trimming took off 2 bases at V and 12 bases at J, with 13 bases between the two ends. CDR3 size: 12 residues. CDR3 bases: TGTGCCAGCAGTTTAACAGGCTCCGGTACTTTCTTT. Its translation: CASSLTGSGTFF. The full variable domain, in which reference TRBV28 and TRBJ1-1 provide the parts outside the CDR3, is DVKVTQSSRYLVKRTGEKVFLECVQDMDHENMFWYRQDPGLGLRLIYFSYDVKMKEKGDIPEGYSVSREKKERFSLILESASTNQTSMYLCASSLTGSGTFFGQGTRLTVV.

The DNA of the CDR3 is TGCAGCGTTCGTGTCGGGTCGGGGACCGGCCACACTGAAGCTTTCTTT. This encodes CSVRVGSGTGHTEAFF. The rearrangement links TRBV29-1 to TRBJ1-1; possible D gene TRBD1, 5 bases. Per the germline V gene, CDR1 is SQVTM and CDR2 is ANQGSEA. Trimming removed 5 bases at V and 3 bases at J, with 22 bases between. The CDR3 extends over 16 amino acids.

This chain uses TRBV6-5 with TRBJ2-7, with 7 bases aligning to TRBD1. CDR1 MNHEY and CDR2 SVGAGI come from the germline V gene. The CDR3 covers 14 residues. The V and J ends lost 7 bases and 1 base, in that order; junction bases with no gene match: 7. CDR3 residues: CASNRQGPSYEQYF. The CDR3 nucleotides read TGTGCCAGCAATAGACAGGGCCCGTCCTACGAGCAGTACTTC.